This TCR beta chain was identified during a study of shared clonotypes between healthy human individuals (dated by TCRdb to 2019 to 2021). Some background on the complete study: Three men and a couple of women, aged 18 to 49 years, made up the cohort. For each donor, CD4 naive and CD4 memory were each given three plates, CD8 naive was given two plates, and CD8 memory was given one plate. Blood TCR repertoires of about five healthy adults were deeply sequenced to estimate repertoire size and the extent of clonotype sharing between individuals. Libraries were prepared and TCR repertoires were sequenced by different laboratories using diverse techniques, in order to increase sequencing depth and limit assay-specific biases. Each donor's leukapheresis produced roughly between about 0.85 and 10 billion PBMCs.

The germline V gene provides CDR1 MDHEN and CDR2 SYDVKM. V is cut back by 3 bases and J by 8 bases, with 9 bases in the junction unmatched. Its CDR3 holds 15 amino acids, cysteine through phenylalanine. The read is trimmed to its CDR3 DNA, 45 bases read in frame from base 1. Healthy HIV-negative adults with no recently reported acute infections or vaccinations were included as donors. Only Caucasian adults living in Nashville, Tennessee, USA were represented among the donors. CD4+ T cells were enriched by magnetic negative selection, after which naive cells were positively selected on CD45RA and the negative fraction was taken as the memory subset. Blood was obtained by leukapheresis, after which PBMCs were separated by Ficoll-Histopaque density gradient centrifugation and cryopreserved in liquid nitrogen vapor phase. Purity and quantity of every magnetically sorted T cell population were checked by analytical flow cytometry. Genomic DNA was isolated from every sorted fraction and measured by UV absorbance on a Nanodrop 2000c.

Using the deep immunoSEQ assay, multiplex PCR amplified TCR CDR3 regions from genomic DNA. Extracted genomic DNA from each cell subset was spread evenly across all wells of several immunoSEQ 96-well plates, with each plate serving as a replicate. For sorted subsets, each replicate PCR was loaded with roughly 190 ng genomic DNA, equivalent to 30,000 or so T cell genomes. The purified libraries were quantified using a Qubit 3.0 fluorometer, sized with a Bioanalyzer 2100, and then quantified again using the KAPA Library Quantification kit. Every immunoSEQ 96-well plate was sequenced on a dedicated single-read 150-cycle Illumina NextSeq 550 flow cell. The study's processing was this. Because the immunoSEQ output held only junctional sequences and lacked quality scores, the filtering could not match the filtering applied to full-length reads. To assign V/J genes and CDR3, sequences were annotated against IMGT germline references using PyIR, a Python wrapper for IgBLAST v1.9. Any read was removed if the V/J assignment was weak (E-value above 1e-6), the CDR3 was missing, or the read contained stop codons, out-of-frame junctions, or ambiguous translated residues. V3J clonotypes were defined by identical inferred V gene, J gene, and CDR3 amino acid sequence. Percentage overlap between repertoires was computed as shared unique clonotypes divided by the size of the smaller repertoire. RTK rarefaction, the Chao1 estimator, and Recon v2.1 estimates of unobserved clonotypes were used to assess repertoire richness. Generation probabilities were computed with OLGA for all TCRbeta clonotypes obtained by the gDNA method from several donors. Sourced from immuneACCESS, this table was stored by TCRdb with only in-frame sequences that have V and J called. A share of the clones is absent; for the studies checked, an unresolved V gene accounts for under half, and the remainder has no known explanation. V, J and clone size were drawn from that table, and D and trimming were deduced from the DNA. This sample lists 800,000 to 1,200,000 clones; around 78% were detected once. The ten most abundant clones make up more than 0.5% of the sample.

Overall study results and their limits: Compared with non-shared clonotypes, clonotypes shared by all four sorted-subset donors had higher generation probabilities. Even with the large sequencing depth, rarefaction of the sorted-subset datasets indicated that sequencing was incomplete. Across several donors, approximately 4.6% of naive CD4, roughly 3.8% of naive CD8, roughly 2.3% of memory CD4, and 0.4% of memory CD8 clonotypes were shared. The genetic and exposure-history diversity represented was limited by the small number of donors. Estimated clonotype richness was generally larger for naive than for memory subsets. Sampling was restricted to blood, and TCR repertoires in tissue are likely to differ from TCR repertoires in blood. Based on pairwise subsampling, the degree of clonotype sharing among donors was expected to be affected by sequencing depth.

Concerning this clone itself: Its antigen has not been determined. No clone much larger than this one lies a single base away; base qualities are absent.

The sequence was obtained from a young man in good health. Some clones in this sample may be carry-over from other donors' samples. Recombination linked TRBV28 to TRBJ1-2; 10 of the junction bases match TRBD1. Source material: memory CD4+ T cells from PBMCs. In light of the paper, this sample's cell subset or site label describes: CD45RA-negative fraction. The nucleotide sequence is TGTGCCAGCAGTTTCTCACGACAGGGGGCGCGGGGCTACACCTTC. This codes for CASSFSRQGARGYTF.